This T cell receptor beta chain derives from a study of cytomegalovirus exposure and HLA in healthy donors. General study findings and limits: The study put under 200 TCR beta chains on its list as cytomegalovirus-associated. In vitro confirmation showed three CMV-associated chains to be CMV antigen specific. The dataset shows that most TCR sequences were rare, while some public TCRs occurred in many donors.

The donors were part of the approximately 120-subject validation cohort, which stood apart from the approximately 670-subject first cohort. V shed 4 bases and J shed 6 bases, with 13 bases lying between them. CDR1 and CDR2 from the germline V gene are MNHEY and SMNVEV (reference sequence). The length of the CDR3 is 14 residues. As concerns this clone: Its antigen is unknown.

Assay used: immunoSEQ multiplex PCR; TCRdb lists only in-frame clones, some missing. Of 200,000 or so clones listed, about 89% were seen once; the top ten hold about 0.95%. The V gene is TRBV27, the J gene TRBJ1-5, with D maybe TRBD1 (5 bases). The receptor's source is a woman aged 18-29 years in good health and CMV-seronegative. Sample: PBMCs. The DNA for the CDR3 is TGTGCCAGCAGTTCATACAGGTCAGGTCAGCCCCAGCATTTT. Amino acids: CASSSYRSGQPQHF.